This T cell receptor beta chain was sequenced during a study of OX40 agonist ivuxolimab in advanced cancers. Study as a whole: Subjects had a mean age of about 60 years, with a range of roughly 23 to 79; around 80% were male. General study results and limits: At doses 0.1 to 3.0 mg/kg, CD4+ and CD8+ clones expanded.

Germline assignment: CDR1 MNHEY and CDR2 SVGAGI. The CDR3 totals 14 residues. V lost 0 bases, J lost 9 bases, and 4 bases stayed unmatched. Prior autoimmune disease or systemic immunosuppression barred patients. At baseline, cycle 4 day 1, and cycle 7 day 1, blood was sampled. Note on this clone: Its antigen is still unknown.

Using immunoSEQ multiplex PCR, the repertoire was profiled, and TCRdb retains in-frame clones only, with some absent. The table includes about 49,000 clones, 60% to 80% detected once. The source is an adult with an advanced solid tumor such as melanoma, head and neck, liver or kidney cancer. The rearrangement uses TRBV6-5 and TRBJ2-2; 7 bases fit TRBD1. The sequenced sample was CD4+ or CD8+ T cells sorted from blood, obtained in a trial of the OX40 agonist ivuxolimab. DNA for the CDR3: TGTGCCAGCAGTTACTCAGGGGGCGGGTGGGAGCTGTTTTTT. Protein sequence: CASSYSGGGWELFF.